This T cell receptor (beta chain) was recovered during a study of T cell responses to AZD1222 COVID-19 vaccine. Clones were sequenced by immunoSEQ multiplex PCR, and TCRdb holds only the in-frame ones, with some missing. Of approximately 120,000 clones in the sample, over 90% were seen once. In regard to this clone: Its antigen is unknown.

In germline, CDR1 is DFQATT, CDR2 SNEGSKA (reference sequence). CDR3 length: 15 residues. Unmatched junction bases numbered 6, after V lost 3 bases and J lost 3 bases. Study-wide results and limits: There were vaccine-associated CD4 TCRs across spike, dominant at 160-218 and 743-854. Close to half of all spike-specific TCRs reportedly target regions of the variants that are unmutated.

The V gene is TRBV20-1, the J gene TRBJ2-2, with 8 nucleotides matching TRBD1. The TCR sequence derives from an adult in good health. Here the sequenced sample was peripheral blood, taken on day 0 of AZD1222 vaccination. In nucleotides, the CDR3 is TGCAGTGCTAGTCGGACAGGGTTCGACACCGGGGAGCTGTTTTTT. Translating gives CSASRTGFDTGELFF.